A selection of T cell receptor beta chains follows, all from one sample in a study of cytomegalovirus exposure and HLA in healthy donors. The protocol was immunoSEQ multiplex PCR, while the TCRdb copy is restricted to in-frame clones and leaves out a portion. The sample includes 85,000 to 130,000 clones, about three quarters of them seen just once. The specimen sequenced was PBMCs. All receptors come from a male donor in good health and CMV-seropositive. The CDR3 runs from the conserved cysteine through the conserved F or W. D genes are given only for firm matches. Clone size is shown for a subset of rows, as once, few, many or a class of expanded clone.

d_gene: NA; v_gene: TRBV10-1; abundance: NA; j_gene: TRBJ1-6; CDR3nt: TGCGCCAGCAGTGAGTCGAACAGCTATAATTCACCCCTCCACTTT; CDR3aa: CASSESNSYNSPLHF
d_gene: NA; v_gene: TRBV27; abundance: NA; j_gene: TRBJ1-5; CDR3nt: TGTGCCAGCAGTTTAACGGGGGGGGAGCCCCAGCATTTT; CDR3aa: CASSLTGGEPQHF
d_gene: NA; v_gene: TRBV20-1; abundance: NA; j_gene: TRBJ1-1; CDR3nt: TGCAGTGCCAGAGGGAGCACTGAAGCTTTCTTT; CDR3aa: CSARGSTEAFF
d_gene: TRBD1; v_gene: TRBV5-1; abundance: NA; j_gene: TRBJ2-7; CDR3nt: TGCGCCAGCAGGGGGACAGGGAGAGTCAAGCAGTACTTC; CDR3aa: CASRGTGRVKQYF
d_gene: TRBD1; v_gene: TRBV19; abundance: few; j_gene: TRBJ2-7; CDR3nt: TGTGCCAGTAGTATTACAGGGGATTCCTACGAGCAGTACTTC; CDR3aa: CASSITGDSYEQYF
d_gene: NA; v_gene: TRBV30; abundance: NA; j_gene: TRBJ2-7; CDR3nt: TGTGCCTGGGCAACTAGCCGAAACTACTACGAGCAGTACTTC; CDR3aa: CAWATSRNYYEQYF
d_gene: TRBD1; v_gene: TRBV5-4; abundance: few; j_gene: TRBJ1-4; CDR3nt: TGTGCCAGCAGCTTGCCCCTCGGGACAGGGGACGAAAAACTGTTTTTT; CDR3aa: CASSLPLGTGDEKLFF
d_gene: NA; v_gene: TRBV7-2; abundance: NA; j_gene: TRBJ1-5; CDR3nt: TGTGCCAGCAGCTCTACAGGGAAGCCGGAGAAACCCCAGCATTTT; CDR3aa: CASSSTGKPEKPQHF
d_gene: TRBD1; v_gene: TRBV11-3; abundance: NA; j_gene: TRBJ1-2; CDR3nt: TGTGCCAGCAGCGTCACAGGGGGCTCGGGCTATGGCCACACCTTC; CDR3aa: CASSVTGGSGYGHTF
d_gene: NA; v_gene: TRBV2; abundance: NA; j_gene: TRBJ1-2; CDR3nt: TGTGCCAGCAGTGAACAGTATGGCTACACCTTC; CDR3aa: CASSEQYGYTF
d_gene: NA; v_gene: TRBV11-2; abundance: NA; j_gene: TRBJ2-6; CDR3nt: TGTGCCAGCAGCTTTCCTCGCGGGTACTGGGGTGGGGCCAACGTCCTGACTTTC; CDR3aa: CASSFPRGYWGGANVLTF
d_gene: NA; v_gene: TRBV7-6; abundance: NA; j_gene: TRBJ2-5; CDR3nt: TGTGCCAGCAGCTTGGGTAGCGCCCAAGAGACCCAGTACTTC; CDR3aa: CASSLGSAQETQYF
d_gene: TRBD1; v_gene: TRBV5-1; abundance: NA; j_gene: TRBJ1-1; CDR3nt: TGCGCCAGCAGCTCGGGACAGGAGAACACTGAAGCTTTCTTT; CDR3aa: CASSSGQENTEAFF
d_gene: NA; v_gene: TRBV2; abundance: NA; j_gene: TRBJ2-1; CDR3nt: TGTGCCGCCACCCGAGGGGGTTCCTACAATGAGCAGTTCTTC; CDR3aa: CAATRGGSYNEQFF
d_gene: TRBD2; v_gene: TRBV10-3; abundance: few; j_gene: TRBJ2-3; CDR3nt: TGTGCCGTCACTCAGGGCCTAGCGGGGATGAATACGCAGTATTTT; CDR3aa: CAVTQGLAGMNTQYF
d_gene: NA; v_gene: TRBV7-7; abundance: NA; j_gene: TRBJ2-1; CDR3nt: TGTGCTAGCAGCCCGACAGGAGGCTCCTACAATGAGCAGTTCTTC; CDR3aa: CASSPTGGSYNEQFF
d_gene: TRBD1; v_gene: TRBV5-6; abundance: few; j_gene: TRBJ1-5; CDR3nt: TGTGCCAGCAGCCGATTCGACAGGGCTAGCAATCAGCCCCAGCATTTT; CDR3aa: CASSRFDRASNQPQHF
d_gene: NA; v_gene: TRBV2; abundance: many; j_gene: TRBJ1-1; CDR3nt: TGTGCCAGCAGTGAGGGCCAGGGAACTGAAGCTTTCTTT; CDR3aa: CASSEGQGTEAFF
d_gene: NA; v_gene: TRBV15; abundance: NA; j_gene: TRBJ1-3; CDR3nt: TGTGCCACCAGCTCCCGGGAATACTCTGGAAACACCATATATTTT; CDR3aa: CATSSREYSGNTIYF
d_gene: TRBD1; v_gene: TRBV5-1; abundance: NA; j_gene: TRBJ1-3; CDR3nt: TGCGCCAGCAGCCCCGGGACAGGGGAAGCGGACACCATATATTTT; CDR3aa: CASSPGTGEADTIYF
d_gene: NA; v_gene: TRBV5-1; abundance: NA; j_gene: TRBJ1-1; CDR3nt: TGCGCCAGCAGCTTGGATGGCTTACCGAACACTGAAGCTTTCTTT; CDR3aa: CASSLDGLPNTEAFF
d_gene: NA; v_gene: TRBV4-2; abundance: once; j_gene: TRBJ1-2; CDR3nt: TGTGCCAGCAGCCGGCAGCGGACTAACTATGGCTACACCTTC; CDR3aa: CASSRQRTNYGYTF
d_gene: NA; v_gene: TRBV18; abundance: NA; j_gene: TRBJ1-4; CDR3nt: TGTGCCAGCTCACCTCCACGAAGCGAGGCAACTAATGAAAAACTGTTTTTT; CDR3aa: CASSPPRSEATNEKLFF
d_gene: TRBD2; v_gene: TRBV25-1; abundance: NA; j_gene: TRBJ2-5; CDR3nt: TGTGCCAGCAGTGAGGCGACGGGGGGTAAACAAGAGACCCAGTACTTC; CDR3aa: CASSEATGGKQETQYF
d_gene: TRBD1; v_gene: TRBV29-1; abundance: NA; j_gene: TRBJ1-2; CDR3nt: TGCAGCGTGGGACAGGGAAACTATGGCTACACCTTC; CDR3aa: CSVGQGNYGYTF
d_gene: NA; v_gene: TRBV5-1; abundance: NA; j_gene: TRBJ2-7; CDR3nt: TGCGCCAGCAGTCAGGAAGCCCGGGAGCAGTACTTC; CDR3aa: CASSQEAREQYF
d_gene: NA; v_gene: TRBV5-1; abundance: NA; j_gene: TRBJ1-1; CDR3nt: TGCGCCAGCAGCTTGCACAGGGAGGGGGGGAACACTGAAGCTTTCTTT; CDR3aa: CASSLHREGGNTEAFF
d_gene: TRBD1; v_gene: TRBV13; abundance: NA; j_gene: TRBJ2-1; CDR3nt: TGTGCCAGCAGTCGACAGGGCGGTTCAGGCTACAATGAGCAGTTCTTC; CDR3aa: CASSRQGGSGYNEQFF
d_gene: TRBD1; v_gene: TRBV6-6; abundance: NA; j_gene: TRBJ1-1; CDR3nt: TGTGCCAGCAGTTGGGGACAGGGGGTGACTGAAGCTTTCTTT; CDR3aa: CASSWGQGVTEAFF
d_gene: NA; v_gene: TRBV4-3; abundance: many; j_gene: TRBJ1-1; CDR3nt: TGCGCCAGCAGCCAACGACACATGAACACTGAAGCTTTCTTT; CDR3aa: CASSQRHMNTEAFF
d_gene: TRBD1; v_gene: TRBV5-1; abundance: NA; j_gene: TRBJ2-3; CDR3nt: TGCGCCAGCAGCTTGGATCCGACAGGGGCAGTTGATACGCAGTATTTT; CDR3aa: CASSLDPTGAVDTQYF
d_gene: NA; v_gene: TRBV21-1; abundance: NA; j_gene: TRBJ1-1; CDR3nt: TGTGCCAGCAGCACACGGGGTCTCATAAGGGAAGCTTTCTTT; CDR3aa: CASSTRGLIREAFF
d_gene: NA; v_gene: TRBV19; abundance: few; j_gene: TRBJ1-1; CDR3nt: TGTGCCAGTAGTATACAGAACACTGAAGCTTTCTTT; CDR3aa: CASSIQNTEAFF
d_gene: NA; v_gene: TRBV5-1; abundance: once; j_gene: TRBJ2-3; CDR3nt: TGCGCCAGCAGCTTGGCCACTGGGGCGCGGGATACGCAGTATTTT; CDR3aa: CASSLATGARDTQYF
d_gene: TRBD2; v_gene: TRBV5-1; abundance: NA; j_gene: TRBJ2-7; CDR3nt: TGCGCCAGCAGCTATTCGGGGGGACCCTACGAGCAGTACTTC; CDR3aa: CASSYSGGPYEQYF
d_gene: NA; v_gene: TRBV10-3; abundance: NA; j_gene: TRBJ1-2; CDR3nt: TGTGCCATCAGTGAGTCGGAGGGAGGCTACACCTTC; CDR3aa: CAISESEGGYTF
d_gene: TRBD1; v_gene: TRBV6-1; abundance: NA; j_gene: TRBJ1-4; CDR3nt: TGTGCCAGCAGTGAGGGACAGGGGAGAGAAAAACTGTTTTTT; CDR3aa: CASSEGQGREKLFF
d_gene: TRBD1; v_gene: TRBV7-8; abundance: NA; j_gene: TRBJ2-7; CDR3nt: TGTGCCAGCAGCTTAGATGGGCAGGGGGCTTACGAGCAGTACTTC; CDR3aa: CASSLDGQGAYEQYF
d_gene: TRBD1; v_gene: TRBV7-8; abundance: NA; j_gene: TRBJ1-5; CDR3nt: TGTGCCAGCAGCTTAGGGACAGGGGGCAGAAAGCCCCAGCATTTT; CDR3aa: CASSLGTGGRKPQHF
d_gene: NA; v_gene: TRBV28; abundance: NA; j_gene: TRBJ1-5; CDR3nt: TGTGCCAGCAGTTCCGAAACCCATACAGCCTATAGCAATCAGCCCCAGCATTTT; CDR3aa: CASSSETHTAYSNQPQHF
d_gene: TRBD2; v_gene: TRBV4-3; abundance: NA; j_gene: TRBJ2-1; CDR3nt: TGCGCCAGCAGCCAATTCAGCGGGGGCAACAATGAGCAGTTCTTC; CDR3aa: CASSQFSGGNNEQFF
d_gene: TRBD1; v_gene: TRBV5-4; abundance: NA; j_gene: TRBJ1-1; CDR3nt: TGTGCCAGCAGCTGGTCGGGACAGTCTGAAGCTTTCTTT; CDR3aa: CASSWSGQSEAFF
d_gene: NA; v_gene: TRBV5-1; abundance: NA; j_gene: TRBJ2-3; CDR3nt: TGCGCCAGCAGCTTGGCACAGACCACAGATACGCAGTATTTT; CDR3aa: CASSLAQTTDTQYF
d_gene: NA; v_gene: TRBV30; abundance: NA; j_gene: TRBJ1-5; CDR3nt: TGTGCCTGGAGTGCAGGTTTTGCGGGTTTGCAGCCCCAGCATTTT; CDR3aa: CAWSAGFAGLQPQHF
d_gene: TRBD2; v_gene: TRBV5-4; abundance: once; j_gene: TRBJ2-3; CDR3nt: TGTGCCAGCAGCTTGAGGGGCGGGGGGGCAACAGATACGCAGTATTTT; CDR3aa: CASSLRGGGATDTQYF
d_gene: TRBD1; v_gene: TRBV27; abundance: NA; j_gene: TRBJ2-7; CDR3nt: TGTGCCAGCAGAAATAACAGGGGGCCCAGTGAGTCCTACGAGCAGTACTTC; CDR3aa: CASRNNRGPSESYEQYF
d_gene: TRBD1; v_gene: TRBV6-5; abundance: few; j_gene: TRBJ2-1; CDR3nt: TGTGCCAGCAGATCACCGGGACAGGGGTCCAATGAGCAGTTCTTC; CDR3aa: CASRSPGQGSNEQFF
d_gene: NA; v_gene: TRBV28; abundance: NA; j_gene: TRBJ1-5; CDR3nt: TGTGCCAGCAGGACAACCGGCCGCGGAGGGGGCAATCAGCCCCAGCATTTT; CDR3aa: CASRTTGRGGGNQPQHF
d_gene: NA; v_gene: TRBV29-1; abundance: few; j_gene: TRBJ2-3; CDR3nt: TGCAGCGTTGCTCAGGGGCTCACAGATACGCAGTATTTT; CDR3aa: CSVAQGLTDTQYF
d_gene: TRBD1; v_gene: TRBV19; abundance: once; j_gene: TRBJ1-5; CDR3nt: TGTGCCAGTAGTACCGGGACAGCCTTTACGGCTCAGCCCCAGCATTTT; CDR3aa: CASSTGTAFTAQPQHF
d_gene: NA; v_gene: TRBV2; abundance: NA; j_gene: TRBJ2-4; CDR3nt: TGTGCCAGCAACCGGGACTTAAACATTCAGTACTTC; CDR3aa: CASNRDLNIQYF